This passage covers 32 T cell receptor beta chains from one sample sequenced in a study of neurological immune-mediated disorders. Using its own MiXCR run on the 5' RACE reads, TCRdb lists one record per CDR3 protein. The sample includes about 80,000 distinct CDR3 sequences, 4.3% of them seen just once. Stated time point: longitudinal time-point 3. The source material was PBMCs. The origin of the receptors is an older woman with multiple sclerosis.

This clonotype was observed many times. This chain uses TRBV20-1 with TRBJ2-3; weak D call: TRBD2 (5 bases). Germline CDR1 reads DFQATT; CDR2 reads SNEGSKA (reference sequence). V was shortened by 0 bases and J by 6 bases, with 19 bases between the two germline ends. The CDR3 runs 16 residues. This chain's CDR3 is CSARDYPVFSADTQYF. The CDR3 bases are TGCAGTGCTAGAGATTATCCCGTTTTTAGCGCGGATACGCAGTATTTT.

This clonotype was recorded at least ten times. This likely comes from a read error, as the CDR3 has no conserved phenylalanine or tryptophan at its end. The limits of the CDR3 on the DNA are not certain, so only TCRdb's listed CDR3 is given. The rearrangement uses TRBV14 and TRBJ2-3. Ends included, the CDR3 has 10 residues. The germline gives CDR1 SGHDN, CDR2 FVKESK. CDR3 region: CASSQETTYS.

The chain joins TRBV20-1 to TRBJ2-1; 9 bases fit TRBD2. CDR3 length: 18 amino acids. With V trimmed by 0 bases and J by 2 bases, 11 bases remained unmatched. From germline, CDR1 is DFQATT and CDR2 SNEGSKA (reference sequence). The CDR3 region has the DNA TGCAGTGCTAGAGATATAGCGGGGGCCCAGGGACCCTACAATGAGCAGTTCTTC. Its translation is CSARDIAGAQGPYNEQFF.

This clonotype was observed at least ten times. The CDR3 here is CASSLVQRIEAFF. The CDR3 bases are TGTGCCAGCAGCTTGGTGCAGCGGATTGAAGCTTTCTTT. The V gene is TRBV5-6, the J gene TRBJ1-1, with unresolved D. V lost 0 bases and J lost 7, with 10 bases in between. The CDR3 length is 13 residues. CDR1 SGHDT and CDR2 YYEEEE come from the germline V gene.

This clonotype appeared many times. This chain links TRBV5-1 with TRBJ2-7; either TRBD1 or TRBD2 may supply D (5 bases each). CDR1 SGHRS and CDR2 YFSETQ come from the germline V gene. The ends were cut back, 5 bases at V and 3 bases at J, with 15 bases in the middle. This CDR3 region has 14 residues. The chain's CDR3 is CASSRVGVSYEQYF. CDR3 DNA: TGCGCCAGCAGTAGGGTGGGGGTTAGCTACGAGCAGTACTTC.

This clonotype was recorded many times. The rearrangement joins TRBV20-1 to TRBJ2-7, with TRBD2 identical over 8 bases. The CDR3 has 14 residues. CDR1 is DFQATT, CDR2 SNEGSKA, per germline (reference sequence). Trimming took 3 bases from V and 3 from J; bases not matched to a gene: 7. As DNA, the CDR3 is TGCAGTGCTAGTCGGGGGGGGCTCTTCTACGAGCAGTACTTC. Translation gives CSASRGGLFYEQYF.

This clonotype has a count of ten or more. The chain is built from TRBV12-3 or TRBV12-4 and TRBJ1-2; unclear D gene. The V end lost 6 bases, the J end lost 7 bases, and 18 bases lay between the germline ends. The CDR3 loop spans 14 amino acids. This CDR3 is CASSIQPASGGYTF. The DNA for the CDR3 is TGTGCCAGCAGCATCCAGCCCGCCTCTGGTGGCTACACCTTC.

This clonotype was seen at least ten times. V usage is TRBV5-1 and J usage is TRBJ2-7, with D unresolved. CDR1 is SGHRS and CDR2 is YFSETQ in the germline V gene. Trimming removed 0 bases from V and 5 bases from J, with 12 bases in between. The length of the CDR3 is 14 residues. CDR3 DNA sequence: TGCGCCAGCAGCTTGGTTTCTGAGTTCCACGAGCAGTACTTC. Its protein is CASSLVSEFHEQYF. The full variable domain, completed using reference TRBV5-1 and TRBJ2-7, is KAGVTQTPRYLIKTRGQQVTLSCSPISGHRSVSWYQQTPGQGLQFLFEYFSETQRNKGNFPGRFSGRQFSNSRSEMNVSTLELGDSALYLCASSLVSEFHEQYFGPGTRLTVT.

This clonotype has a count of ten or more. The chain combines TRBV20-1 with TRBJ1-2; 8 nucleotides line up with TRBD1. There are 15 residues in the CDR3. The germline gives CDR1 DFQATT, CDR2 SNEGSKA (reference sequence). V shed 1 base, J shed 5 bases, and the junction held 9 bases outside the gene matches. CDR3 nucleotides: TGCAGTGCTAGAGCTCCGGAGACAGGGGAATATGGCTACACCTTC. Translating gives CSARAPETGEYGYTF.

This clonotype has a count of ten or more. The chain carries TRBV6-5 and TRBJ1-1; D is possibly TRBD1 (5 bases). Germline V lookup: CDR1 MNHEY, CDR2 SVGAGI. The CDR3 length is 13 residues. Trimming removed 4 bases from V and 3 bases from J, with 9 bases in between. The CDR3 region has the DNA TGTGCCAGCAGTTGGGGGGAGGACACTGAAGCTTTCTTT. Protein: CASSWGEDTEAFF.

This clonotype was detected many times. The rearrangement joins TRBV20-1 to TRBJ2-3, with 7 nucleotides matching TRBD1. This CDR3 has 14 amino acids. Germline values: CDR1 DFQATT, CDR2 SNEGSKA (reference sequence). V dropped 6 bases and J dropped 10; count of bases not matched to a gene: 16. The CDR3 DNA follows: TGCAGTGCCAACTCCGACAGGGAGATAAAGGCGCAGTATTTT. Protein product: CSANSDREIKAQYF.

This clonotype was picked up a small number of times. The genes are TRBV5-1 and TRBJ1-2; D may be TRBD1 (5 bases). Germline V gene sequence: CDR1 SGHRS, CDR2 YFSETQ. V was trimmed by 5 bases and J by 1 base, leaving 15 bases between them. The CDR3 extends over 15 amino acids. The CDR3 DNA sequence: TGCGCCAGCAGGCAGACAGAGGGCGTTAACTATGGCTACACCTTC. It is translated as CASRQTEGVNYGYTF.

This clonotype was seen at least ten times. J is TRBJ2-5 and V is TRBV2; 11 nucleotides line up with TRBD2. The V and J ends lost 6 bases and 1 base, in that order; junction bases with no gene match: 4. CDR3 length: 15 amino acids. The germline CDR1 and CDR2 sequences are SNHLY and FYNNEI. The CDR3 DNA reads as TGTGCCAGCAGACTAGCGGGGGCCCTCCAAGAGACCCAGTACTTC. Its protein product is CASRLAGALQETQYF. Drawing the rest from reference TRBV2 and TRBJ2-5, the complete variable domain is EPEVTQTPSHQVTQMGQEVILRCVPISNHLYFYWYRQILGQKVEFLVSFYNNEISEKSEIFDDQFSVERPDGSNFTLKIRSTKLEDSAMYFCASRLAGALQETQYFGPGTRLLVL.

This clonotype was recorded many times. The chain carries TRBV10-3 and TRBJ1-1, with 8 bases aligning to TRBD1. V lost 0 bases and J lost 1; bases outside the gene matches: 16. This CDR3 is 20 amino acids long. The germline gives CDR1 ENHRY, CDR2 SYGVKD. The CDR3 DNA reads TGTGCCATCAGTGAGTCATTGGGACCGGACAGGGTGGCAAAGAACACTGAAGCTTTCTTT. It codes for CAISESLGPDRVAKNTEAFF.

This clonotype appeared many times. DNA for the CDR3: TGTGCCAGCAGTTACTCTCGACACGAACAAAAACTGTTTTTT. It yields the protein CASSYSRHEQKLFF. The rearrangement links TRBV6-5 to TRBJ1-4; the D is unclear. The V gene's germline CDR1 is MNHEY and CDR2 SVGAGI. This CDR3 has 14 residues. Trimming removed 0 bases from V and 9 bases from J, with 11 bases in between.

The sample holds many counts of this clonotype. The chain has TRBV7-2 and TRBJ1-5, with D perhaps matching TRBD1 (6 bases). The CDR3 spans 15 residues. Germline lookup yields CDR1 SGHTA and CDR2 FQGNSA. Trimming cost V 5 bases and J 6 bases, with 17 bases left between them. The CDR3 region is CASSQDGGRGQPQHF. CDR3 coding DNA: TGTGCCAGCAGCCAAGATGGGGGCCGGGGTCAGCCCCAGCATTTT.

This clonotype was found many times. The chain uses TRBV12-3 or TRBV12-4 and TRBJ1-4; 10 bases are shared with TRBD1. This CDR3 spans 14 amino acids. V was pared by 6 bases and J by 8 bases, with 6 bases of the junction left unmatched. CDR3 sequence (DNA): TGTGCCAGCAGCCCGGGACAGGGGCAGGAAAAACTGTTTTTT. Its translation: CASSPGQGQEKLFF.

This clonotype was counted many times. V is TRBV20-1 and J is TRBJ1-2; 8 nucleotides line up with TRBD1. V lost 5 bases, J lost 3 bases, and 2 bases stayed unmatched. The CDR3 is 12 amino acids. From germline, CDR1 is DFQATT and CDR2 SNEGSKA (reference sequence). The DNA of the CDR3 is TGCAGTGCTCAGACAGGGGACTATGGCTACACCTTC. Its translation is CSAQTGDYGYTF.

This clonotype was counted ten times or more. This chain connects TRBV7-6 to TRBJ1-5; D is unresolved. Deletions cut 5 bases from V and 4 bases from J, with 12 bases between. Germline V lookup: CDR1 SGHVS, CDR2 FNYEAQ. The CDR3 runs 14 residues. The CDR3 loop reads CASSPGLSNQPQHF. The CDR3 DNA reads TGTGCCAGCAGCCCCGGACTCTCAAATCAGCCCCAGCATTTT.

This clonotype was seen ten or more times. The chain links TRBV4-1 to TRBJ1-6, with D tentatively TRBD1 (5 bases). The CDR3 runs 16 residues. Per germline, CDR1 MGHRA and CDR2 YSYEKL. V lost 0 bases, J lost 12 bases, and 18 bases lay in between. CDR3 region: CASSQDPGEGKRPLHF. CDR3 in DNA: TGCGCCAGCAGCCAAGACCCCGGTGAGGGGAAACGACCCCTCCACTTT.

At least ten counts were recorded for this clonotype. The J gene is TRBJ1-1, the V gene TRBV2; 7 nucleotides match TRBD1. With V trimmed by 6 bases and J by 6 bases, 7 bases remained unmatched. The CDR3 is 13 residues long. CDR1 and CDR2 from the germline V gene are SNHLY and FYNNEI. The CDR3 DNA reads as TGTGCCAGCAGGGCAGGGGGAAGGTCTGAAGCTTTCTTT. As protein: CASRAGGRSEAFF.

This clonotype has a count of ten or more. The CDR3 spells CASSVEGAYNEQFF. CDR3 bases: TGTGCCAGCAGCGTAGAGGGGGCCTACAATGAGCAGTTCTTC. This sequence joins TRBV9 and TRBJ2-1, with D perhaps TRBD1 (6 bases). V was trimmed by 0 bases and J by 2 bases, leaving 6 bases between them. CDR1 SGDLS and CDR2 YYNGEE come from the germline V gene. The CDR3 contains 14 residues.

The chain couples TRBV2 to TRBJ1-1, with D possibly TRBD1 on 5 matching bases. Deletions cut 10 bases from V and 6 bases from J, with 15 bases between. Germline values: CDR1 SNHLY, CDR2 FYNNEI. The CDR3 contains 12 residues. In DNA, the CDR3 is TGTGCCACCTCCCGAGAGGGGCCTGAAGCTTTCTTT. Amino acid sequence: CATSREGPEAFF.

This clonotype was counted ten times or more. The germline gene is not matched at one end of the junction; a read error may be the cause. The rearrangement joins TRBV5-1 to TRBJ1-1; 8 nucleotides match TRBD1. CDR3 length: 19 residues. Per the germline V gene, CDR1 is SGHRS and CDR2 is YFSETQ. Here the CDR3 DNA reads TGCGCCAGCAGCTTAGAAATGAAGGGATGGACAGGGTGGAACGCTGAAGCTTTCTTT. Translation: CASSLEMKGWTGWNAEAFF.

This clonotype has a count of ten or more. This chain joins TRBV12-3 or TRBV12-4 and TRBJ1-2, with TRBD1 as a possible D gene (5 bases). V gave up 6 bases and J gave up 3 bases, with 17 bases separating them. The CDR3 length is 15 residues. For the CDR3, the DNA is TGTGCCAGCAGCGGATCCGGGACGTGGGACTATGGCTACACCTTC. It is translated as CASSGSGTWDYGYTF.

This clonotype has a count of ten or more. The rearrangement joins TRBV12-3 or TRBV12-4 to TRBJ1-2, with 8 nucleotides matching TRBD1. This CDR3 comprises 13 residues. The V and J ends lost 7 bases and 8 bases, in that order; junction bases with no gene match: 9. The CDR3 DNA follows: TGTGCCAGCACCCCCGGACAGGGTCGAGGCTACACCTTC. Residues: CASTPGQGRGYTF.

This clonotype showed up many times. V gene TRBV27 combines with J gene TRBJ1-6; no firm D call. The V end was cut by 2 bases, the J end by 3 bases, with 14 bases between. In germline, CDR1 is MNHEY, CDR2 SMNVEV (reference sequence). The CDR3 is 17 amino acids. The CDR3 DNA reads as TGTGCCAGCAGTTTACCCCCGTCCAGAGGCTATAATTCACCCCTCCACTTT. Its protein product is CASSLPPSRGYNSPLHF.

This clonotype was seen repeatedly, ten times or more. CDR3 region: CATSRLRGLYEQYF. As DNA, the CDR3 is TGTGCCACCAGTCGACTCAGGGGACTCTACGAGCAGTACTTC. The chain couples TRBV15 to TRBJ2-7, with D perhaps TRBD1 or TRBD2 (6 bases each). The CDR3 consists of 14 residues. Germline V gene lookup returns CDR1 LNHNV and CDR2 YYDKDF (reference sequence). V shed 6 bases and J shed 3 bases, with 15 bases lying between them.

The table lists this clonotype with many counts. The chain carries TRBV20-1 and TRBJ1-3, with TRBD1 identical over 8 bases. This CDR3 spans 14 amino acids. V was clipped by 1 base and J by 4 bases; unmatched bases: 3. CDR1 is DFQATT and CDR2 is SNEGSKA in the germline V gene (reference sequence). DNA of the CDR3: TGCAGTGCTAGAGCCAGGGGGCTGGGAAACACCATATATTTT. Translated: CSARARGLGNTIYF.

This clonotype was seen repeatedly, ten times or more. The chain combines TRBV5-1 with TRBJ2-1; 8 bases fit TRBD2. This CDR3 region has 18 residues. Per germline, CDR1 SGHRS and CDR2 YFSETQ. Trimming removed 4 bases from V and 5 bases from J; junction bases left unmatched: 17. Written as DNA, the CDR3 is TGCGCCAGCAGCGACTCCTGGACCGCGGGGGGCCGGAACAATGAGCAGTTCTTC. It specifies CASSDSWTAGGRNNEQFF.

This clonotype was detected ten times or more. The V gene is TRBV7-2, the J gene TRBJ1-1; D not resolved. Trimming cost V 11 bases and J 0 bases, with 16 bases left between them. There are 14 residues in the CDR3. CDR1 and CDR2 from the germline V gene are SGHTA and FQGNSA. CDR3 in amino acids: CALTNVGMNTEAFF. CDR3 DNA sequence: TGTGCCCTGACCAATGTAGGGATGAACACTGAAGCTTTCTTT.

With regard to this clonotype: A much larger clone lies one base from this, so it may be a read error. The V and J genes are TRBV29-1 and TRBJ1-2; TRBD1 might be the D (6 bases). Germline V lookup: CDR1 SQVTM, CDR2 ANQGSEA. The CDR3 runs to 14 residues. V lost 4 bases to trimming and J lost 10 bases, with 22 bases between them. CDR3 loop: CSVAGVQGSRVYTF. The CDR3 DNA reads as TGCAGCGTTGCGGGGGTACAGGGATCTAGGGTCTACACCTTC. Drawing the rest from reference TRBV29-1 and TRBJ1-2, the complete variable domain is SAVISQKPSRDICQRGTSLTIQCQVDSQVTMMFWYRQQPGQSLTLIATANQGSEATYESGFVIDKFPISRPNLTFSTLTVSNMSPEDSSIYLCSVAGVQGSRVYTFGSGTRLTVV.